This T cell receptor beta chain was recorded in a study of blood T cell repertoires in COVID-19 (dated by TCRdb to 2018 to 2020). A note on the overall study: Samples covering the acute and convalescent phases of COVID-19 were provided by collaborators in the United States, Italy and Spain. The material from the prospective study consisted of cDNA or gDNA derived from T cells, B-cell-depleted T cells, or PBMCs. Deeply sampled blood TCRbeta repertoires from subjects exposed to, actively infected with, or recovered from COVID-19 were included in the dataset. The repertoires were made available in a free public database intended to serve as a resource for research on the immune response to SARS-CoV-2. Samples came from the ongoing ImmuneRACE study (first 160 participants) plus 1,254 subjects from 6 global collaborators. Sample metadata almost always included a de-identified subject ID, COVID-19 status, age in years and sex. Where available, HLA class I and class II types were obtained from metadata supplied by the sample provider rather than from assay-based typing.

Participants in the prospective study were aged about 18 to 90 years, lived in approximately 26 United States geographic areas, and enrolled through a virtual design. In the prospective study, cohorts were assigned on the basis of participant-reported clinical history obtained from a screening survey and a study questionnaire. Mobile phlebotomists in the prospective study collected whole blood, serum and a nasopharyngeal or oropharyngeal swab from every participant. Prospective study participants could optionally give additional blood draws and questionnaires over an approximately two-month period. Before DNA extraction, prospective study blood samples were shipped either frozen or at room temperature. The CDR3 runs 16 residues from the cysteine to the phenylalanine. The DNA shown is the 48-base CDR3, in frame from base 1. The germline V gene sets CDR1 to KGHDR and CDR2 to SFDVKD. V and J lose 4 bases and 4 bases, and a span of 16 bases separates them.

What the authors observed across the whole study: The amount of clinical and demographic metadata varied by source and participant and was provided uncurated.

Note on this clone: The antigen it binds to is not known. Base qualities were left out, and no much larger clone turns up one base away.

TCRbeta CDR3 regions were amplified from genomic DNA using the immunoSEQ Assay, a bias-controlled multiplex PCR. On the authors' methods: Nucleated cell counts per sample were estimated from amplification of reference gene primers within the assay. Sequence reads were collapsed and filtered to measure the absolute abundance of every unique TCRbeta CDR3 rearrangement. For each sample, productive Simpson clonality was calculated as the square root of Simpson's diversity index across productive rearrangements. TCRdb holds this immuneACCESS table with in-frame rearrangements only. Some clones are missing; in checked studies, unresolved V genes explain under half, and the rest has no known cause. V and J calls and clone size are as listed in that table; D and trimming were resolved from the DNA. The sample data list roughly 420,000 clones, and approximately 87% of these were observed just once. More than 0.9% of the sample is taken by the ten largest.

Rearrangement joined TRBV24-1 to TRBJ2-1; perhaps TRBD2 is the D gene, with 6 bases matching. Sequenced material: PBMCs or T cells enriched from blood (not recorded which). The clonotype was recovered from a woman aged 25 to 39 with acute COVID-19. The CDR3 sequence is CATSEGDLSGYNEQFF. The sequenced DNA is TGTGCCACCAGTGAGGGGGACTTAAGCGGGTACAATGAGCAGTTCTTC.